This T cell receptor beta chain was identified during a study of cytomegalovirus exposure and HLA in healthy donors. Study-level background: Researchers found that about four fifths of a few hundred genotyped donors fell within the Caucasian-associated ancestry cluster. Study-wide results and limits: Researchers catalogued some 160 TCR beta chains as cytomegalovirus-associated.

This CDR3 contains 11 residues. Germline V gene lookup returns CDR1 SGHNT and CDR2 YYREEE (reference sequence). The V end lost 3 bases, the J end lost 8 bases, and 8 bases lay between the germline ends. The PCR employed 60 Vbeta primers together with 13 Jbeta primers. Generated by immunoSEQ multiplex PCR, the TCRdb table keeps only in-frame clones and is missing some. The sample includes some 200,000 clones, more than 80% of them seen just once. A word on this clone: The antigen remains undetermined.

V gene TRBV5-4 combines with J gene TRBJ1-1; D might be TRBD1 (5 bases). This clonotype was obtained from a boy younger than 18 in good health and CMV-seronegative. Sequencing was done on a sample of PBMCs. The DNA for the CDR3 is TGTGCCAGCAGCTGGGGCCAGGAAGCTTTCTTT. It translates to CASSWGQEAFF.